These T cell receptor beta chains were read from a single sample in a study of blood T cell repertoires in COVID-19. Here immunoSEQ multiplex PCR was the method, and the copy in TCRdb shows in-frame clones only, minus some. The table includes roughly 59,000 clones, around four fifths detected once. The specimen sequenced was peripheral blood. The receptors here all came from a woman between 50 and 59 years old with active or convalescent COVID-19. CDR3s include the opening cysteine and the closing phenylalanine or tryptophan. The order of the fields is V gene, CDR3 protein.

>TRBV7-2
CASSLGSAGGSETQYF
>TRBV6-5
CASNKGQGFEAFF
>TRBV9
CASSPTSTSYNEQFF
>TRBV19
CASSRTGQKDGYTF
>TRBV6-5
CASKTGLATEAFF
>TRBV28
CASSSHLAGGPSSYNEQFF
>TRBV30
CAWSQTGRGYTF
>TRBV7-9
CASSSTGGANVLTF
>TRBV3-1/TRBV3-2
CASSQEYYF
>TRBV3-1/TRBV3-2
CASSPRKGAVYGYTF
>TRBV30
CAWSGGVIQPQHF
>TRBV4-3
CASSQSGTGALNIQYF
>TRBV15
CATSVWTGGTEAFF
>TRBV6-5
CASTQGARTEAFF
>TRBV21-1
CASSKGPIREEKRSLVNYTDTQYF
>TRBV24-1
CATSDLGGDEQFF
>TRBV6-1
CASSEGGDDEKLFF
>TRBV19
CASSETGGNTIYF
>TRBV6-2/TRBV6-3
CASSPSGGSYNEQFF
>TRBV4-1
CASSQGVRGVSNQPQHF
>TRBV5-1
CASSQTSGDNEQFF
>TRBV7-9
CASSIRVGTAFF
>TRBV6-6
CASSPSRDRVYSNQPQHF
>TRBV6-2/TRBV6-3
CASSSGGKWSGYTF
>TRBV12-3/TRBV12-4
CASRFGQGRGYTF
>TRBV5-1
CASSLGDTYGYTF
>TRBV28
CASNTGDTVEAFF
>TRBV6-6
CASSLRGATNYGYTF
>TRBV6-5
CASSTGISYEQYF
>TRBV4-3
CASSQGRAQPWQFF
>TRBV19
CASSIASGRVYEQFF
>TRBV10-3
CAIRGQGARDEQYF
>TRBV24-1
CATSDPGVSGANVLTF
>TRBV5-1
CASSPGQGARQETQYF
>TRBV7-2
CASSLDVRTGEQYF
>TRBV5-1
CASSAGTGNTGELFF
>TRBV6-4
CASSWGEGTDTQYF
>TRBV24-1
CATSYGGLTSNQPQHF
>TRBV2
CASSGGGGSNQPQHF
>TRBV18
CASSTGGANNQPQHF
>TRBV27
CASSLGQGTNSPLHF
>TRBV6-1
CASSGFDGQGAETQYF
>TRBV10-3
CAISESKLAGITDTQYF
>TRBV19
CASSGMIDEQFF
>TRBV13
CASSANYAQGQYF
>TRBV15
CATSSGLLAGGGETQYF
>TRBV7-3
CASSLRSGWSYNEQFF
>TRBV18
CASSPRTSGSTGELFF
>TRBV7-9
CASRVGLGGGNANTGELFF
>TRBV29-1
CSSDRGIDYGYTF
>TRBV10-3
CAISDLGQGSADTQYF
>TRBV5-4
CASSPQTGGRNTEAFF
>TRBV7-3
CASSPSDLNTQYF
>TRBV5-6
CASSSDFGYTF
>TRBV24-1
CATSEPAVGSYNEQFF